The rows below give T cell receptor beta chains drawn from one sample of a study of cytomegalovirus exposure and HLA in healthy donors. Sequenced by immunoSEQ multiplex PCR; TCRdb stores in-frame clones only, minus some. The data show approximately 100,000 clones, with more than 75% seen just once and about 5.4% held by the top ten. Material for sequencing was PBMCs. The origin of the receptors is a young woman in good health and CMV-seropositive. CDR3s include the opening cysteine and the closing phenylalanine or tryptophan. D genes are given only for firm matches. Some rows have no size entry. The others give once, few or many, or a class for an expanded clone.

clone_size: -; d_call: -; cdr3_length: 14; j_call: TRBJ1-1; v_call: TRBV27; cdr3_nt: TGTGCCAGCAGTCCCCCGAGCCGGGAGGCTGAAGCTTTCTTT; cdr3_aa: CASSPPSREAEAFF
clone_size: -; d_call: TRBD2; cdr3_length: 15; j_call: TRBJ2-3; v_call: TRBV15; cdr3_nt: TGTGCCACCTCTCTAGCGGGAGTTGGCACAGATACGCAGTATTTT; cdr3_aa: CATSLAGVGTDTQYF
clone_size: -; d_call: TRBD1; cdr3_length: 16; j_call: TRBJ1-5; v_call: TRBV5-4; cdr3_nt: TGTGCCAGCAGCTTCTCCGGGACAGGGGAAAGTCAGCCCCAGCATTTT; cdr3_aa: CASSFSGTGESQPQHF
clone_size: -; d_call: TRBD1; cdr3_length: 14; j_call: TRBJ1-5; v_call: TRBV2; cdr3_nt: TGTGCCAGCTCCGGACAGGGAGGCAATCAGCCCCAGCATTTT; cdr3_aa: CASSGQGGNQPQHF
clone_size: -; d_call: -; cdr3_length: 13; j_call: TRBJ2-7; v_call: TRBV5-6; cdr3_nt: TGTGCCAGCAGCTTGTCACGGTCATACGAGCAGTACTTC; cdr3_aa: CASSLSRSYEQYF
clone_size: -; d_call: -; cdr3_length: 13; j_call: TRBJ2-3; v_call: TRBV2; cdr3_nt: TGTGCCAGCACGGACAGAAGCACAGATACGCAGTATTTT; cdr3_aa: CASTDRSTDTQYF
clone_size: -; d_call: -; cdr3_length: 17; j_call: TRBJ2-6; v_call: TRBV7-9; cdr3_nt: TGTGCCAGCAGCTTCCAGGGCGTCAGCTCTGGGGCCAACGTCCTGACTTTC; cdr3_aa: CASSFQGVSSGANVLTF
clone_size: -; d_call: -; cdr3_length: 15; j_call: TRBJ2-5; v_call: TRBV19; cdr3_nt: TGTGCCAGTAGTGGGGGACTTCCAGAGAAAGAGACCCAGTACTTC; cdr3_aa: CASSGGLPEKETQYF
clone_size: -; d_call: -; cdr3_length: 12; j_call: TRBJ2-1; v_call: TRBV30; cdr3_nt: TGTGCCTGGAGTGTAACCGGGGATGAGCAGTTCTTC; cdr3_aa: CAWSVTGDEQFF
clone_size: once; d_call: TRBD2; cdr3_length: 15; j_call: TRBJ2-7; v_call: TRBV30; cdr3_nt: TGTGCCTGCGAAGACGAGGGACTAGCGGGAGACGAGCAGTACTTC; cdr3_aa: CACEDEGLAGDEQYF
clone_size: -; d_call: -; cdr3_length: 14; j_call: TRBJ2-3; v_call: TRBV7-8; cdr3_nt: TGTGCCAGCAGCTTAGCCGTCTCAGGAGATACGCAGTATTTT; cdr3_aa: CASSLAVSGDTQYF
clone_size: -; d_call: -; cdr3_length: 14; j_call: TRBJ1-5; v_call: TRBV6-6; cdr3_nt: TGTGCCAGCACCCAAACAGGTAGCAATCAGCCCCAGCATTTT; cdr3_aa: CASTQTGSNQPQHF
clone_size: -; d_call: TRBD2; cdr3_length: 15; j_call: TRBJ2-7; v_call: TRBV4-1; cdr3_nt: TGCGCCAGCAGCCAAACCGGGACTAGTAAGTACGAGCAGTACTTC; cdr3_aa: CASSQTGTSKYEQYF
clone_size: -; d_call: TRBD2; cdr3_length: 14; j_call: TRBJ2-7; v_call: TRBV19; cdr3_nt: TGTGCCAGTAGTATCTCTAGCGGTCCATACGAGCAGTACTTC; cdr3_aa: CASSISSGPYEQYF
clone_size: once; d_call: -; cdr3_length: 13; j_call: TRBJ2-5; v_call: TRBV7-9; cdr3_nt: TGTGCCAGCAGCCCCCCCGGGAGAGAGACCCAGTACTTC; cdr3_aa: CASSPPGRETQYF
clone_size: -; d_call: -; cdr3_length: 14; j_call: TRBJ1-1; v_call: TRBV6-5; cdr3_nt: TGTGCCAGCAGTTATGAGGGCCTGAACACTGAAGCTTTCTTT; cdr3_aa: CASSYEGLNTEAFF
clone_size: -; d_call: -; cdr3_length: 16; j_call: TRBJ2-7; v_call: TRBV6-5; cdr3_nt: TGTGCCAGCAGTTACGATTCCAGGGCGCGGACCTACGAGCAGTACTTC; cdr3_aa: CASSYDSRARTYEQYF
clone_size: -; d_call: -; cdr3_length: 13; j_call: TRBJ1-2; v_call: TRBV6-1; cdr3_nt: TGTGCCAGCAGAGAAGGGAGCTACTATGGCTACACCTTC; cdr3_aa: CASREGSYYGYTF
clone_size: -; d_call: TRBD1; cdr3_length: 14; j_call: TRBJ1-5; v_call: TRBV6-1; cdr3_nt: TGTGCCAGCAGTGAAGGAACAGGGGATCAGCCCCAGCATTTT; cdr3_aa: CASSEGTGDQPQHF
clone_size: few; d_call: -; cdr3_length: 14; j_call: TRBJ2-7; v_call: TRBV28; cdr3_nt: TGTGCCAGCAGGGACAGAAAACCTCCATACGAGCAGTACTTC; cdr3_aa: CASRDRKPPYEQYF
clone_size: few; d_call: -; cdr3_length: 16; j_call: TRBJ2-5; v_call: TRBV30; cdr3_nt: TGTGCCTGGAGTGTCCTGCGACGAGGCCTACAAGAGACCCAGTACTTC; cdr3_aa: CAWSVLRRGLQETQYF
clone_size: -; d_call: -; cdr3_length: 15; j_call: TRBJ1-1; v_call: TRBV2; cdr3_nt: TGTGCCAGCAGGGGAGACACCTCATTGAACACTGAAGCTTTCTTT; cdr3_aa: CASRGDTSLNTEAFF
clone_size: -; d_call: -; cdr3_length: 14; j_call: TRBJ2-7; v_call: TRBV7-9; cdr3_nt: TGTGCCAGCAGACCGACCCAGGTTACCTACGAGCAGTACTTC; cdr3_aa: CASRPTQVTYEQYF
clone_size: -; d_call: -; cdr3_length: 13; j_call: TRBJ2-5; v_call: TRBV9; cdr3_nt: TGTGCCAGCAGCGTATCGGGGTCAGAGACCCAGTACTTC; cdr3_aa: CASSVSGSETQYF
clone_size: -; d_call: TRBD2; cdr3_length: 15; j_call: TRBJ2-1; v_call: TRBV10-3; cdr3_nt: TGTGCCATCTCTGGGGGTAGCGGGGGATACAATGAGCAGTTCTTC; cdr3_aa: CAISGGSGGYNEQFF
clone_size: -; d_call: TRBD2; cdr3_length: 15; j_call: TRBJ2-3; v_call: TRBV6-1; cdr3_nt: TGTGCCAGCAGGCTTCCAGCGGGGACCACAGATACGCAGTATTTT; cdr3_aa: CASRLPAGTTDTQYF
clone_size: -; d_call: -; cdr3_length: 14; j_call: TRBJ2-7; v_call: TRBV7-2; cdr3_nt: TGTGCCAGCAGCGCAATGGGAGCCTCCTACGAGCAGTACTTC; cdr3_aa: CASSAMGASYEQYF
clone_size: -; d_call: TRBD1; cdr3_length: 14; j_call: TRBJ2-3; v_call: TRBV29-1; cdr3_nt: TGCAGCGGGCGACAGGGGGCTTATTTAGATACGCAGTATTTT; cdr3_aa: CSGRQGAYLDTQYF
clone_size: few; d_call: TRBD1; cdr3_length: 14; j_call: TRBJ1-2; v_call: TRBV27; cdr3_nt: TGTGCCAGCAGTGGACTGGGGGACAGTAATGGCTACACCTTC; cdr3_aa: CASSGLGDSNGYTF
clone_size: -; d_call: TRBD2; cdr3_length: 15; j_call: TRBJ2-2; v_call: TRBV9; cdr3_nt: TGTGCCAGCAGCGTAGCGGGAGGGCGTACAGGGGAGCTGTTTTTT; cdr3_aa: CASSVAGGRTGELFF
clone_size: few; d_call: TRBD1; cdr3_length: 15; j_call: TRBJ1-5; v_call: TRBV27; cdr3_nt: TGTGCCAGCAGGACGACAGGGGTGAGCAATCAGCCCCAGCATTTT; cdr3_aa: CASRTTGVSNQPQHF
clone_size: -; d_call: -; cdr3_length: 13; j_call: TRBJ2-7; v_call: TRBV27; cdr3_nt: TGTGCCAGCAGTCCCGGAGGGGCGAACGAGCAGTACTTC; cdr3_aa: CASSPGGANEQYF
clone_size: -; d_call: TRBD1; cdr3_length: 15; j_call: TRBJ2-7; v_call: TRBV5-1; cdr3_nt: TGCGCCAGCAGCTGGCCGGGACAGGGGGTCAACGAGCAGTACTTC; cdr3_aa: CASSWPGQGVNEQYF
clone_size: -; d_call: -; cdr3_length: 13; j_call: TRBJ2-7; v_call: TRBV30; cdr3_nt: TGTGCCTGGGACTCGGGGGACTCCTACGAGCAGTACTTC; cdr3_aa: CAWDSGDSYEQYF
clone_size: -; d_call: TRBD2; cdr3_length: 15; j_call: TRBJ2-3; v_call: TRBV6-1; cdr3_nt: TGTGCCAGCAGTGCGGGACTAGCGGATACAGATACGCAGTATTTT; cdr3_aa: CASSAGLADTDTQYF
clone_size: -; d_call: -; cdr3_length: 14; j_call: TRBJ2-3; v_call: TRBV28; cdr3_nt: TGTGCCAGCAGTTTTAGTACTGCTACAGATACGCAGTATTTT; cdr3_aa: CASSFSTATDTQYF
clone_size: -; d_call: -; cdr3_length: 15; j_call: TRBJ2-7; v_call: TRBV9; cdr3_nt: TGTGCCAGCAGCGTAGAAGACATGCCTCTTGGGGAGCAGTACTTC; cdr3_aa: CASSVEDMPLGEQYF